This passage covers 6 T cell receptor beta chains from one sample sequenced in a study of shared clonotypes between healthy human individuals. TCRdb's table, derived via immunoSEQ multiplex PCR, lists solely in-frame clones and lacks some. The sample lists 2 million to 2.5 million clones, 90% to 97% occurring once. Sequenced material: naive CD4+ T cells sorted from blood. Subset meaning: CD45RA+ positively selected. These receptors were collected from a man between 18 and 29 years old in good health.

The CDR3 DNA follows: TGTGCCAGCAGCCGGACAGGGGATAATGAAAAACTGTTTTTT. Translated: CASSRTGDNEKLFF. This chain joins TRBV5-6 and TRBJ1-4; 9 nucleotides match TRBD1. The CDR3 extends over 14 amino acids. The V and J ends lost 4 bases and 4 bases, in that order; junction bases with no gene match: 2. The V gene's germline CDR1 is SGHDT and CDR2 YYEEEE.

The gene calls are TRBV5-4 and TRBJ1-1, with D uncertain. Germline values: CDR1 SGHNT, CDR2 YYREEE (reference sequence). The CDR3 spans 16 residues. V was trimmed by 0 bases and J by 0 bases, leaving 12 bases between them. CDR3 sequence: CASSLGAGSLNTEAFF. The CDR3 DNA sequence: TGTGCCAGCAGCTTGGGGGCCGGGAGCCTGAACACTGAAGCTTTCTTT.

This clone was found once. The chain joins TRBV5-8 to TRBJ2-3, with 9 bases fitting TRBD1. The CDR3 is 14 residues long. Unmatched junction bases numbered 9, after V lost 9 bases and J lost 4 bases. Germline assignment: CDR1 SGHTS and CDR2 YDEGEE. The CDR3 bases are TGTGCCACCCTGACAGGGGGTGGGGCAGATACGCAGTATTTT. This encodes CATLTGGGADTQYF.

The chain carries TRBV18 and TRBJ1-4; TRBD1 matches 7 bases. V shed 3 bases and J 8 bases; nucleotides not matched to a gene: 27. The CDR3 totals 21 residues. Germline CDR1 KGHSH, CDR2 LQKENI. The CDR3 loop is CASSPKKSPGQRKGSREKLFF. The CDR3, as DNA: TGTGCCAGCTCACCTAAAAAGAGTCCGGGACAGCGAAAAGGGTCTAGGGAAAAACTGTTTTTT.

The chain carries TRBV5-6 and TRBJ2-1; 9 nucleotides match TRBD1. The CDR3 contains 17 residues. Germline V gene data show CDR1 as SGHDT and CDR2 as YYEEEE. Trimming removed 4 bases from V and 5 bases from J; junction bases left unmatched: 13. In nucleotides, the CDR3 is TGTGCCAGCAGCCAACCCTCAGGACAGGGGATTCACAATGAGCAGTTCTTC. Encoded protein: CASSQPSGQGIHNEQFF.

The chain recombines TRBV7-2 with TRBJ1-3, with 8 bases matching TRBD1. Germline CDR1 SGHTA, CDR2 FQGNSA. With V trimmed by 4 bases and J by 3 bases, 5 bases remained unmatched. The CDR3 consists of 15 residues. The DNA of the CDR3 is TGTGCCAGCAGCTCGGACAGGGTGGATGGAAACACCATATATTTT. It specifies CASSSDRVDGNTIYF.